The 26 T cell receptor beta chains below all came from one sample that was sequenced in a study of blood T cells in healthy people across ages. PCR was performed a second time for about 7 to 11 cycles using a sample-barcoded 5' primer and a J-beta primer mix. TCRdb used MiXCR to reprocess the 5' RACE reads, holding one entry per CDR3 protein. The repertoire includes hundreds of thousands of distinct CDR3 sequences, 56% of them detected once, and around 25% sits in the top ten. Sequencing used blood. The receptor set was obtained from a man aged 40-50 years in good health.

This chain connects TRBV7-8 to TRBJ2-1; 14 positions agree with TRBD2. The CDR3 spans 16 residues. The germline CDR1 and CDR2 sequences are SGHVS and FQNEAQ. The V gene end was trimmed by 1 base and the J gene end by 8 bases; junction bases not matched to a gene: 4. The CDR3 bases are TGTGCCAGCAGCTTAGGGACTAGCGGGAGGAACTATGAGCAGTTCTTC. This encodes CASSLGTSGRNYEQFF.

This chain joins TRBV29-1 and TRBJ2-5, with TRBD2 as a possible D gene (6 bases). The germline V gene encodes CDR1 SQVTM and CDR2 ANQGSEA. This CDR3 contains 11 residues. The CDR3 DNA sequence: TGCGGGGGGACCCACCAAGAGACCCAGTACTTC. Its protein product is CGGTHQETQYF.

This clonotype has just a few counts. The chain combines TRBV24-1 with TRBJ2-1; D call uncertain. CDR3 length equals 10 residues. Germline V lookup: CDR1 KGHDR, CDR2 SFDVKD. V was shortened by 6 bases and J by 12 bases, with 8 bases between the two germline ends. Written as DNA, the CDR3 is TGTGCCACCAGTCGAGTGGGGCAGTTCTTC. Residues: CATSRVGQFF.

The sample holds a few counts of this clonotype. The chain employs TRBV5-1 and TRBJ2-1; the D call may be TRBD1 or TRBD2 (5 bases each). V was clipped by 4 bases and J by 7 bases, with 18 bases between them. This CDR3 has 15 amino acids. Germline V gene lookup returns CDR1 SGHRS and CDR2 YFSETQ. The CDR3 reads CASSPRRGDGNEQFF. CDR3 DNA: TGCGCCAGCAGCCCTCGTCGAGGGGATGGTAATGAGCAGTTCTTC.

The chain links TRBV27 to TRBJ2-1; TRBD2 aligns across 8 bases. Trimming took 5 bases from V and 4 from J; bases not matched to a gene: 7. CDR3 length: 15 amino acids. The germline gives CDR1 MNHEY, CDR2 SMNVEV (reference sequence). The CDR3 DNA reads as TGTGCCAGCAGTGTCGTTAGCGGGGCATACAATGAGCAGTTCTTC. This gives the protein CASSVVSGAYNEQFF.

The chain combines TRBV20-1 with TRBJ1-5; possibly TRBD1 for D (6 bases). The germline gives CDR1 DFQATT, CDR2 SNEGSKA (reference sequence). The CDR3 spans 15 residues. V lost 5 bases, J lost 4 bases, and 18 bases lay in between. The CDR3 reads CSALPETGLNQPQHF. The CDR3 DNA reads TGCAGTGCTTTACCCGAGACAGGTCTTAATCAGCCCCAGCATTTT.

V is TRBV5-1 and J is TRBJ2-1, with D unresolved. The CDR3 length is 14 residues. Germline V gene sequence: CDR1 SGHRS, CDR2 YFSETQ. The V end was cut by 4 bases, the J end by 2 bases, with 10 bases between. Written as DNA, the CDR3 is TGCGCCAGCAGCCCCTACCAAACCTACAATGAGCAGTTCTTC. It specifies CASSPYQTYNEQFF.

This clonotype was observed a few times. V usage is TRBV6-2 or TRBV6-3 and J usage is TRBJ2-1; 8 bases agree with TRBD2. Germline lookup yields CDR1 MNHEY and CDR2 SVGEGT. V gave up 6 bases and J gave up 0 bases; unmatched junction bases: 7. The CDR3 runs 16 residues. The CDR3 DNA reads as TGTGCCAGCAGATCCAGCGGGAGCGGCTCCTACAATGAGCAGTTCTTC. Amino acid sequence: CASRSSGSGSYNEQFF.

The chain employs TRBV20-1 and TRBJ2-4; TRBD2 matches at 8 bases. The V gene end was trimmed by 2 bases and the J gene end by 4 bases; junction bases not matched to a gene: 7. Germline V gene data show CDR1 as DFQATT and CDR2 as SNEGSKA (reference sequence). There are 15 residues in the CDR3. Written as DNA, the CDR3 is TGCAGTGCTAGACCCAGCGGGAGTAAAAAAAACATTCAGTACTTC. This sequence encodes CSARPSGSKKNIQYF.

This clonotype appeared a single time. The CDR3 here is CASSLGVGQGNYGYTF. The CDR3, as DNA: TGTGCCAGCAGTTTAGGGGTGGGACAGGGAAACTATGGCTACACCTTC. The chain combines TRBV12-3 or TRBV12-4 with TRBJ1-2; 9 bases map to TRBD1. The CDR3 runs 16 residues. After removal of 1 base from V and 2 bases from J, the junction contained 5 bases not matched to a gene.

The J gene is TRBJ2-5, the V gene TRBV12-3 or TRBV12-4, with 9 positions matching TRBD2. V trimming: 5 bases; J trimming: 5 bases; junction bases outside the gene matches: 12. The CDR3 extends over 16 amino acids. CDR3 DNA sequence: TGTGCCAGCAGTCTCCGGACTAGCGCGGGACGGGAGACCCAGTACTTC. Translated, it gives CASSLRTSAGRETQYF.

This chain links TRBV5-4 with TRBJ2-5; D perhaps matches TRBD2 (5 bases). Germline CDR1 and CDR2: SGHNT and YYREEE (reference sequence). V dropped 1 base and J dropped 11 bases, with 21 bases sitting between them. This CDR3 contains 15 residues. CDR3 in DNA: TGTGCCAGCAGCTTGCCGGGGTTCAATACCTACAAGCAGTACTTC. Translation: CASSLPGFNTYKQYF.

V usage is TRBV7-2 and J usage is TRBJ1-2; D possibly corresponds to TRBD1 (5 bases). Germline CDR1 and CDR2: SGHTA and FQGNSA. The CDR3 runs 17 residues. Trimming removed 2 bases from V and 0 bases from J, with 16 bases in between. The CDR3: CASSLREGQVANYGYTF. DNA of the CDR3: TGTGCCAGCAGCTTAAGGGAGGGGCAAGTTGCTAACTATGGCTACACCTTC.

The chain links TRBV7-2 to TRBJ1-5; perhaps TRBD1 as D (6 bases). Germline V gives CDR1 SGHTA, CDR2 FQGNSA. Trimming cost V 5 bases and J 5 bases, with 16 bases left between them. CDR3 length: 15 residues. The DNA of the CDR3 is TGTGCCAGCAGCCTGCTGGACAGACCACATCAGCCCCAGCATTTT. Translation gives CASSLLDRPHQPQHF.

V usage is TRBV20-1 and J usage is TRBJ2-4, with D uncertain. This CDR3 contains 14 residues. Germline values: CDR1 DFQATT, CDR2 SNEGSKA (reference sequence). With 0 bases removed from V and 2 bases from J, the gap between germline ends came to 8 bases. The CDR3 is CSARERLTKNIQYF. As DNA, the CDR3 is TGCAGTGCTAGAGAAAGGTTAACCAAAAACATTCAGTACTTC.

The chain is built from TRBV9 and TRBJ2-1; D unclear. The CDR3 consists of 12 residues. V dropped 2 bases and J dropped 12 bases, with 12 bases sitting between them. Germline V CDR1 and CDR2: SGDLS, YYNGEE. Written as DNA, the CDR3 is TGTGCCAGCAGCGTTTACGAAGGATTGCAGTTCTTC. It yields the protein CASSVYEGLQFF. The entire variable domain, with the rest obtained from reference TRBV9 and TRBJ2-1, is as follows: DSGVTQTPKHLITATGQRVTLRCSPRSGDLSVYWYQQSLDQGLQFLIQYYNGEERAKGNILERFSAQQFPDLHSELNLSSLELGDSALYFCASSVYEGLQFFGPGTRLTVL.

Comments on this clonotype: The germline gene is not matched at one end of the junction; a read error may be the cause. CDR3 loop: CASSFRNYGHTF. Here the CDR3 DNA reads TGTGCCAGCAGTTTCAGGAACTATGGCCACACCTTC. The chain links TRBV28 to TRBJ1-2; D not certain. This CDR3 has 12 residues. Germline V lookup: CDR1 MDHEN, CDR2 SYDVKM.

The V call is TRBV5-1, the J call TRBJ2-5; 7 bases match TRBD2. The CDR3 is 14 residues long. Germline V CDR1 and CDR2: SGHRS, YFSETQ. The V and J ends lost 4 bases and 7 bases, in that order; junction bases with no gene match: 10. The DNA of the CDR3 is TGCGCCAGCAGCCCTGGCGGCTCGGGAGGGACCCAGTACTTC. Translated: CASSPGGSGGTQYF.

This clonotype was observed a handful of times. The rearrangement uses TRBV19 and TRBJ1-2; D is perhaps TRBD1 (5 bases). This CDR3 spans 12 amino acids. Trimming removed 5 bases at V and 8 bases at J, with 12 bases between. Germline V CDR1 and CDR2: LNHDA, SQIVND (reference sequence). CDR3 nucleotides: TGTGCCAGTAGTTCCGGGACCGTGGGCTACACCTTC. Amino acid sequence: CASSSGTVGYTF.

The rearrangement links TRBV6-1 to TRBJ2-7, with 9 bases lining up with TRBD1. V dropped 1 base and J dropped 2; count of bases not matched to a gene: 3. Germline-derived CDR1 and CDR2 are MNHNS and SASEGT. This CDR3 has 15 residues. In DNA, the CDR3 is TGTGCCAGCAGTGAAGAGACAGGGGGGCCCTACGAGCAGTACTTC. It codes for CASSEETGGPYEQYF.

The chain is built from TRBV12-3 or TRBV12-4 and TRBJ1-2, with D maybe TRBD1 (6 bases). The CDR3 sequence is 14 residues long. V lost 7 bases, J lost 8 bases, and 20 bases lay in between. This CDR3 reads CASNNMGASSGYTF. CDR3 nucleotides: TGTGCCAGCAACAATATGGGGGCATCAAGCGGCTACACCTTC.

V usage is TRBV7-9 and J usage is TRBJ2-1, with D maybe TRBD1 (5 bases). The V gene's germline CDR1 is SEHNR and CDR2 FQNEAQ (reference sequence). V dropped 1 base and J dropped 8 bases, with 18 bases sitting between them. The CDR3 contains 16 residues. CDR3 nucleotides: TGTGCCAGCAGCTTAGGTCGGACAAGGCCCGTGGATGAGCAGTTCTTC. The encoded protein is CASSLGRTRPVDEQFF.

V is TRBV20-1 and J is TRBJ2-5, with TRBD2 as a possible D gene (5 bases). The J call may be in error: the DNA end matches TRBJ2-4 better. The germline CDR1 and CDR2 sequences are DFQATT and SNEGSKA (reference sequence). This CDR3 is built from 15 residues. The CDR3 protein is CSASRYTGSKNIQYF. The CDR3 DNA reads as TGCAGTGCTAGTCGGTATACGGGATCCAAAAACATTCAGTACTTC.

V and J are TRBV27 and TRBJ2-1, with 7 bases lining up with TRBD2. The length of the CDR3 is 15 residues. Germline CDR1 is MNHEY and CDR2 is SMNVEV (reference sequence). The V and J ends lost 7 bases and 1 base, in that order; junction bases with no gene match: 7. Written as DNA, the CDR3 is TGTGCCAGCACTCATCCCGGGGGGTCCTACAATGAGCAGTTCTTC. It translates to CASTHPGGSYNEQFF.

The rearrangement links TRBV20-1 to TRBJ2-5; 9 nucleotides match TRBD2. In germline, CDR1 is DFQATT, CDR2 SNEGSKA (reference sequence). The CDR3 covers 18 residues. V lost 0 bases and J lost 0; bases outside the gene matches: 11. The chain's CDR3 is CSARDRVLSGGHQETQYF. The CDR3 bases are TGCAGTGCTAGAGATCGGGTTCTTAGCGGGGGCCACCAAGAGACCCAGTACTTC.

This clonotype was detected ten times or more. V and J are TRBV3-1 and TRBJ2-7; no clear D. This CDR3 has 14 amino acids. V was clipped by 4 bases and J by 7 bases, with 17 bases between them. CDR1 is LGHDT and CDR2 is YNNKEL in the germline V gene (reference sequence). CDR3 protein: CASSRDSPEDEQYF. Written as DNA, the CDR3 is TGTGCCAGCAGCCGTGATTCCCCTGAGGATGAGCAGTACTTC.